What follows are 8 T cell receptor beta chains derived from one specimen sequenced in a study of CD8 T cells in ankylosing spondylitis. Study-wide points: In ankylosing spondylitis blood, a motif of about 8 highly homologous TCR beta variants appeared characteristic.

Via MiXCR, TCRdb re-called the 5' RACE reads, giving one row per CDR3 protein. Here the sample spans 450,000 to 550,000 distinct CDR3 sequences, about 5.4% being singletons. No antigens are known for them. Sequences were obtained from blood, either unsorted or a sorted T cell fraction (not recorded which). These TCRs come from a male donor with ankylosing spondylitis.

This chain links TRBV14 with TRBJ2-7; 10 bases are shared with TRBD1. This CDR3 has 15 residues. Trimming cost V 6 bases and J 2 bases; bases outside gene matches: 7. Germline CDR1 and CDR2: SGHDN and FVKESK. The CDR3 sequence: CASSDDRGLPYEQYF. In DNA, the CDR3 is TGTGCCAGCAGTGACGACAGGGGGCTCCCCTACGAGCAGTACTTC.

This clonotype was seen repeatedly, ten times or more. The chain links TRBV20-1 to TRBJ1-1; no firm D call. Per germline, CDR1 DFQATT and CDR2 SNEGSKA (reference sequence). The CDR3 runs to 11 residues. Trimming took 4 bases from V and 1 from J, leaving 4 bases between them. CDR3 region: CSAIGNTEAFF. CDR3 nucleotides: TGCAGTGCTATAGGGAACACTGAAGCTTTCTTT.

This clonotype was counted a few times. The chain recombines TRBV5-1 with TRBJ1-1; D ambiguous. CDR1 and CDR2 from the germline V gene are SGHRS and YFSETQ. The V end lost 4 bases, the J end lost 1 base, and 11 bases lay between the germline ends. This CDR3 comprises 14 residues. CDR3 in DNA: TGCGCCAGCAGCGGCGGCCCTCGGAACACTGAAGCTTTCTTT. It codes for CASSGGPRNTEAFF. Full variable domain (missing parts from reference TRBV5-1 and TRBJ1-1): KAGVTQTPRYLIKTRGQQVTLSCSPISGHRSVSWYQQTPGQGLQFLFEYFSETQRNKGNFPGRFSGRQFSNSRSEMNVSTLELGDSALYLCASSGGPRNTEAFFGQGTRLTVV.

This clonotype was counted many times. The V gene is TRBV11-2, the J gene TRBJ2-7, with D hard to call. CDR1 is SGHAT and CDR2 is FQNNGV in the germline V gene. The CDR3 runs to 14 residues. V lost 2 bases to trimming and J lost 2 bases, with 10 bases between them. This CDR3 is CASSLMTATYEQYF. The CDR3 nucleotides are TGTGCCAGCAGCTTAATGACGGCTACCTACGAGCAGTACTTC.

This clonotype was observed many times. The CDR3 region has the DNA TGCAGTGCTAGAGATAATAGAGTATGGAACACCGGGGAGCTGTTTTTT. It yields the protein CSARDNRVWNTGELFF. The chain carries TRBV20-1 and TRBJ2-2; D gene ambiguous. This CDR3 is 16 amino acids long. The germline V and J ends were trimmed by 0 bases and 1 base, with 12 bases remaining between them. Per the germline V gene, CDR1 is DFQATT and CDR2 is SNEGSKA (reference sequence).

Only a few counts were recorded for this clonotype. The chain joins TRBV5-1 to TRBJ1-1; D call uncertain. The CDR3 loop spans 13 amino acids. Trimming took 2 bases from V and 3 from J, leaving 8 bases between them. Germline lookup yields CDR1 SGHRS and CDR2 YFSETQ. Here the CDR3 DNA reads TGCGCCAGCAGCTTCGGAATGGACACTGAAGCTTTCTTT. The encoded protein is CASSFGMDTEAFF.

This clonotype was found many times. CDR3 nucleotide sequence: TGTGCCAGCAGCCAAGGACAGGGTCTTCAGTACTTC. Protein: CASSQGQGLQYF. V and J are TRBV3-1 and TRBJ2-4, with 7 bases identical to TRBD1. The CDR3 runs to 12 residues. V trimming: 1 base; J trimming: 11 bases; junction bases outside the gene matches: 2. Per the germline V gene, CDR1 is LGHDT and CDR2 is YNNKEL (reference sequence).

The sample holds many counts of this clonotype. The chain has TRBV6-1 and TRBJ2-2, with 10 bases identical to TRBD1. The ends lost 6 bases at V and 3 bases at J; junction bases unmatched: 4. Germline V gene data show CDR1 as MNHNS and CDR2 as SASEGT. The CDR3 spans 15 residues. This CDR3 is CASSWDRGDTGELFF. CDR3 coding DNA: TGTGCCAGCAGCTGGGACAGGGGCGACACCGGGGAGCTGTTTTTT.